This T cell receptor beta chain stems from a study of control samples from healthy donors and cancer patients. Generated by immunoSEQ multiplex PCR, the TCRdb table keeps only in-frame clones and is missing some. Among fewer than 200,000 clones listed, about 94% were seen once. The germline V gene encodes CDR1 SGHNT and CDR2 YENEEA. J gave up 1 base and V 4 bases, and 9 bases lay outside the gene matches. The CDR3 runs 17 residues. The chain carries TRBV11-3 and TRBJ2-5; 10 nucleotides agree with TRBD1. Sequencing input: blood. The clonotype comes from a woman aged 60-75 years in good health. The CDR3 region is CASSSGTGAYFQETQYF. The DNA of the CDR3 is TGTGCCAGCAGCTCCGGGACAGGGGCCTACTTCCAAGAGACCCAGTACTTC.